This TCR beta chain was captured in a study of cytomegalovirus exposure and HLA in healthy donors. Study-level results: One variant, a missense change in DCLRE1C, was linked in a later analysis to TCR beta V- and J-gene trimming.

This clone came up once. Its matching antigen is unknown. V was clipped by 2 bases and J by 10 bases; unmatched bases: 9. Per germline, CDR1 MRHNA and CDR2 SNTAGT. CDR3 size: 15 residues. Both 60 Vbeta primers and 13 Jbeta primers went into the PCR. Assay used: immunoSEQ multiplex PCR; TCRdb lists only in-frame clones, some missing. The table records around 120,000 clones, 60% to 85% of them present only once. This TCR was recovered from a woman in her forties in good health and CMV-seropositive. The V gene is TRBV6-4, the J gene TRBJ2-1; 9 nucleotides align to TRBD2. Material for sequencing was PBMCs. For the CDR3, the DNA is TGTGCCAGCAGTGACAGTAGCGGGGGACCAAGCGAGCAGTTCTTC. This sequence encodes CASSDSSGGPSEQFF.